The source of this T cell receptor beta chain is a study of human T cells and chemical hapten exposure listed by TCRdb under 2021. Notes on the research overall: For sensitization, 2% DPC in acetone was applied to a roughly 2 cm by roughly 2 cm area of upper inner arm skin. Patient blood was sampled pre-sensitization (week 0) and at 2, 6 and about 24 weeks after DPC sensitization. In alopecia patients, the study followed how the peripheral blood TCR repertoire changed in vivo over primary and secondary sensitization to diphenylcyclopropenone (DPC), a hapten. Libraries were pooled for sequencing, and per-sample TCR yields varied mainly because of small differences in library volumes within the pool. Weekly therapeutic DPC doses were additionally applied to the scalp of patients throughout the approximately 24-week study period. For TCR sequencing, blood came from 25 to 35 alopecia patients at anywhere from one to four time points (pre-sensitization, 2, 6 and 24 weeks). Patch testing was done on the upper back using Finn chambers containing 0.01% DPC, and results were scored after 6 days according to International Contact Dermatitis Research Group standards. The patient cohort, mostly female, included alopecia areata with under or over 50% scalp involvement, alopecia totalis and alopecia universalis.

Overall study outcomes, separate from this receptor: Expanded TCRs formed significantly more large CDR3 similarity clusters than pre-sensitization or healthy control sets, consistent with antigen-driven responses. No change with DPC sensitization was found in the number of TCRs above 1 in 1000 frequency, and no evidence of global repertoire structure alterations was found. Because all patients had alopecia, a presumed autoimmune disease, the immune response of the patients might differ from that of healthy individuals. Repeated subsampling changed both the strength of the expansion versus patch-test correlation and the threshold at which the correlation became significant. The number of PT1 expanded TCRs positively correlated with patch test score, significant at thresholds 8, 16 and 32 but not 4.

This clonotype was counted many times. Its antigen remains undetermined. No base quality values were provided; no much bigger clone lies one nucleotide off. Sample time point, as interpreted from the label and publication: patch test 1, 2 weeks after DPC sensitization. The sample's treatment or condition, from its label and the paper: therapeutic diphenylcyclopropenone sensitization with weekly scalp DPC. Blood at each patch-test visit was drawn before the patch test was applied. Patients were eligible if aged 18 to 70, diagnosed with alopecia and judged suitable for DPC therapy, and pregnant patients were excluded. Total RNA was extracted from unfractionated whole blood collected in Tempus Blood RNA tubes. Receptor amplification or capture employed RACE. Sequencing used a NextSeq 500. During library preparation, unique molecular identifiers were attached to individual cDNA molecules so that TCRs could be counted quantitatively and reproducibly. Both TCR alpha and TCR beta chains were sequenced from each blood RNA sample. Concerning the study's data processing: Samples had a median of around 92,000 TCRs, with a range from about 20,000 to 690,600. The Decombinator software suite was used to annotate the V, J and CDR3 of the TCR reads. For PS versus PT1 abundance plots, all samples were subsampled to the same number of TCRs (28,000). Expanded TCRs were defined as absent before sensitization and observed at least eight times at the 2-week time point. TCRdb reworked the public reads: Q25 trimming with fastp, MiXCR clone assembly, productive beta chains retained. Entries are consolidated by CDR3 protein sequence, retaining the most common genes and DNA. TCRdb, not the original authors, processed these V and J calls. The sample yields tens of thousands of distinct CDR3 sequences; 6% to 9% were counted once. Of the sample, roughly 1.4% falls within the top ten clones.

The CDR3, cysteine through phenylalanine, is 16 amino acids long. Only the CDR3 region is kept as DNA, spanning 48 bases read in frame from base 1. V has 2 bases trimmed and J has 2 bases trimmed; junction bases matching no gene number 5. The sequence is built from TRBV12-3 or TRBV12-4 and TRBJ2-7; TRBD2 agrees with 11 junctional bases. The clonotype was recovered from a woman in her 30s with alopecia areata. Some clones in this sample may be carry-over from other donors' samples. Specimen: whole blood, collected in connection with sensitization to the hapten diphenylcyclopropenone (DPC). The CDR3 amino acid sequence is: CASSLRASGGTYEQYF. The nucleotides are TGTGCCAGCAGTTTAAGGGCTAGCGGGGGGACCTACGAGCAGTACTTC.